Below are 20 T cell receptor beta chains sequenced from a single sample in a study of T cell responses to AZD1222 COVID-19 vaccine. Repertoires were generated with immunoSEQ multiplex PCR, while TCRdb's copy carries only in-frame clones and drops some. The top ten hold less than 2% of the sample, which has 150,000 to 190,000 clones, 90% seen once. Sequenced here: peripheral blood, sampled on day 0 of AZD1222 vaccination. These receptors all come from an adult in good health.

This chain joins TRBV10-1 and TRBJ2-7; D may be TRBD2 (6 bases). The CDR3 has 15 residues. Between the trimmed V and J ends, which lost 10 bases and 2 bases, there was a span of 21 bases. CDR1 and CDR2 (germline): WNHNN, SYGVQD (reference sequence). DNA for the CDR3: TGCGCCATACCCAAAACCGGGACTTTACCCTACGAGCAGTACTTC. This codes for CAIPKTGTLPYEQYF.

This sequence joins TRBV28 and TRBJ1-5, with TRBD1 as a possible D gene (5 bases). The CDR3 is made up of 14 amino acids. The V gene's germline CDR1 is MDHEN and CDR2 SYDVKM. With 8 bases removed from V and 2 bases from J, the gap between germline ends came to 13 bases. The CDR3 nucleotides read TGTGCCAGCCTCTTAGGGACGGGCAATCAGCCCCAGCATTTT. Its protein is CASLLGTGNQPQHF.

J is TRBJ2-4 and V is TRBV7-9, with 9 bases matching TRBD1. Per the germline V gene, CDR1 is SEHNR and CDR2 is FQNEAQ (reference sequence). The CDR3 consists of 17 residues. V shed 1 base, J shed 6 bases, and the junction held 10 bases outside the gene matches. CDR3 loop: CASSLGTGEFNLNIQYF. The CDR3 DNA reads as TGTGCCAGCAGCTTAGGGACAGGGGAGTTCAATTTAAACATTCAGTACTTC.

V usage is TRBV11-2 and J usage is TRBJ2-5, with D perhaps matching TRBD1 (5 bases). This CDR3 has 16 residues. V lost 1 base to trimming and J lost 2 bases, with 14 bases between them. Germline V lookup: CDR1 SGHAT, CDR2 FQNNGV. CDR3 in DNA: TGTGCCAGCAGCTTAGTTAGGGCAGGGTATCAAGAGACCCAGTACTTC. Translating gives CASSLVRAGYQETQYF.

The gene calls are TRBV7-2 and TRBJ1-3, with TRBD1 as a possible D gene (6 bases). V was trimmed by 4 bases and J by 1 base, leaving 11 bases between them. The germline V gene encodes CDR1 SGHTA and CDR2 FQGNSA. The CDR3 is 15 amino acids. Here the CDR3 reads CASSSTGTSGNTIYF. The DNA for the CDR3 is TGTGCCAGCAGCTCCACAGGGACTTCTGGAAACACCATATATTTT.

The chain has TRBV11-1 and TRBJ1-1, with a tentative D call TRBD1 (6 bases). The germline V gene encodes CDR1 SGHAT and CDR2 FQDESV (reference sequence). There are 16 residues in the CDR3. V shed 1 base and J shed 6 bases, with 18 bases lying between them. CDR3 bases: TGTGCCAGCAGCTTAGACGGGGCCACAGGGAAGCCTGAAGCTTTCTTT. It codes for CASSLDGATGKPEAFF.

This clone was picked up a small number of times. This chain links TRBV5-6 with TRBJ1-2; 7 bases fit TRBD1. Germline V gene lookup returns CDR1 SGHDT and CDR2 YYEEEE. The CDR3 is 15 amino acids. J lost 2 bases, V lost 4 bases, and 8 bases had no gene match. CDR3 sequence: CASSPLTGSNYGYTF. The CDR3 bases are TGTGCCAGCAGCCCCTTGACAGGGTCAAACTATGGCTACACCTTC.

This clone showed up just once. The CDR3 region is CASSLTQRGKTQYF. The CDR3 coding sequence is TGTGCCAGCAGTTTAACACAGCGCGGGAAGACCCAGTACTTC. The V and J genes are TRBV27 and TRBJ2-5, with D tentatively TRBD2 (6 bases). The germline CDR1 and CDR2 sequences are MNHEY and SMNVEV (reference sequence). Trimming took 2 bases from V and 6 from J, leaving 13 bases between them. The CDR3 consists of 14 residues.

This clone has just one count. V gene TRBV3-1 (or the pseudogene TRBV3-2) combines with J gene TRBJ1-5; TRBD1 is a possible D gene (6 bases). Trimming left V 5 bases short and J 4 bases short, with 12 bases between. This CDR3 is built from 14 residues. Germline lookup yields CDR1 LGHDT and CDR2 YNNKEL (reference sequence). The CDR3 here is CASSSGTTNQPQHF. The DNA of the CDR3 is TGTGCCAGCAGCTCCGGGACAACAAATCAGCCCCAGCATTTT.

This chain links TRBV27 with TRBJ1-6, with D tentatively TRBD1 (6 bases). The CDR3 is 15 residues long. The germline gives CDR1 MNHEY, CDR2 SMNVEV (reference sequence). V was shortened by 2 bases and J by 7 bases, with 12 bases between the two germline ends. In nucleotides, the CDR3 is TGTGCCAGCAGTTTAACTTGGACAGCAAATTCACCCCTCCACTTT. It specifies CASSLTWTANSPLHF.

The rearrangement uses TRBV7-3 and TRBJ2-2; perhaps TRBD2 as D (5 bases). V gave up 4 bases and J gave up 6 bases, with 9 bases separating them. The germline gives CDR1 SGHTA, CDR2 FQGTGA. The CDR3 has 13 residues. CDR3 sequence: CASSWRMAGELFF. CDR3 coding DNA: TGTGCCAGCAGCTGGAGGATGGCCGGGGAGCTGTTTTTT.

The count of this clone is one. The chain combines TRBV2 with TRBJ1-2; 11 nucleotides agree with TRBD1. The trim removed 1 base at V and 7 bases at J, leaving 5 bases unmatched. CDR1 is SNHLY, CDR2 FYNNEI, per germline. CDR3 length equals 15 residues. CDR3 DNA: TGTGCCAGCAGTGAAGGGACAGGGGGCTGGGTTGGCTACACCTTC. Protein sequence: CASSEGTGGWVGYTF.

CDR3 nucleotides: TGTGCCAGCAGCCCCCGACAGAACACCGGGGAGCTGTTTTTT. It is translated as CASSPRQNTGELFF. The chain has TRBV9 and TRBJ2-2, with D unresolved. This CDR3 has 14 amino acids. The V end was cut by 4 bases, the J end by 1 base, with 8 bases between. CDR1 is SGDLS and CDR2 is YYNGEE in the germline V gene.

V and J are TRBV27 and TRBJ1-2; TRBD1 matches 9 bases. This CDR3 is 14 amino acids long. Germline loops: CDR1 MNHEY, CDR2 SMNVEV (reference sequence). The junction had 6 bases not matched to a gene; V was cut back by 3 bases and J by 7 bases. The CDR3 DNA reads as TGTGCCAGCAGTTTGTTGGGACAGGGTTTTGGCTACACCTTC. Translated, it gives CASSLLGQGFGYTF.

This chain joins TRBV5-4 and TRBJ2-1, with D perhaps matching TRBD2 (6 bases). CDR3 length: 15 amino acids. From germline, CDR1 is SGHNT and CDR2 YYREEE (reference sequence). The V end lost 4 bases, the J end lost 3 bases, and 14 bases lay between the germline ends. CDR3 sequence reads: CASSLRVGGYNEQFF. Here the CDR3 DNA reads TGTGCCAGCAGCCTTAGGGTCGGGGGCTACAATGAGCAGTTCTTC. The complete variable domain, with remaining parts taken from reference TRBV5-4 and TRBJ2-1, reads ETGVTQSPTHLIKTRGQQVTLRCSSQSGHNTVSWYQQALGQGPQFIFQYYREEENGRGNFPPRFSGLQFPNYSSELNVNALELDDSALYLCASSLRVGGYNEQFFGPGTRLTVL.

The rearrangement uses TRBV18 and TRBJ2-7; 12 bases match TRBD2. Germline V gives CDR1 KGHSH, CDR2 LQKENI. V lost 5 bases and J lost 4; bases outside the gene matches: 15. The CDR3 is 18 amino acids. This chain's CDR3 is CASSDRQILAGGRYEQYF. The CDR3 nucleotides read TGTGCCAGCTCAGACAGACAGATCCTAGCGGGAGGGCGATACGAGCAGTACTTC.

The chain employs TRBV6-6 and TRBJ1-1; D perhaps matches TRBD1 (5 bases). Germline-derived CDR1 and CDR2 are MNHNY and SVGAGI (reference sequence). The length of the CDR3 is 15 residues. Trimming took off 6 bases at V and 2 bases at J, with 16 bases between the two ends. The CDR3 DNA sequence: TGTGCCAGCAGCCTTTACAGGAGACAAAACACTGAAGCTTTCTTT. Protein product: CASSLYRRQNTEAFF.

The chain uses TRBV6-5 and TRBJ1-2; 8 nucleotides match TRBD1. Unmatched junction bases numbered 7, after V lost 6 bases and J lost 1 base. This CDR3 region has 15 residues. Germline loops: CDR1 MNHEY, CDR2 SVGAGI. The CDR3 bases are TGTGCCAGCAGCGTGGGGACAGGACATAACTATGGCTACACCTTC. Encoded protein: CASSVGTGHNYGYTF.

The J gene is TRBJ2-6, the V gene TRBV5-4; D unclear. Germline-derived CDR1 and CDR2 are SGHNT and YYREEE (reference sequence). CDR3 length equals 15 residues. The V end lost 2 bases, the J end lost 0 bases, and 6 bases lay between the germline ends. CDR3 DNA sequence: TGTGCCAGCAGCTTTCAGTTCTCTGGGGCCAACGTCCTGACTTTC. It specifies CASSFQFSGANVLTF.

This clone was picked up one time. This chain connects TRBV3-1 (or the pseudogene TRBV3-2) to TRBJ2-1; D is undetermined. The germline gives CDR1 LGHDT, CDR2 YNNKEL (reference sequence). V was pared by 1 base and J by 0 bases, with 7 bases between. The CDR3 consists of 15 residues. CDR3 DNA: TGTGCCAGCAGCCAAGTCCAAAGCTCCTACAATGAGCAGTTCTTC. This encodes CASSQVQSSYNEQFF.